This T cell receptor (beta chain) came from a study of technical replicates of blood from a few donors. Data came from immunoSEQ multiplex PCR; TCRdb stores just in-frame clones and leaves some out. This sample carries 80,000 or so clones, roughly 98% of them seen once, and the ten largest clones take approximately 0.15%. The TCR originated in a human donor in good health. Sequenced input: T cells isolated from PBMCs.

In DNA form, the CDR3 reads TGTGCCAGCAGTGCAGGGGTGGGGAACACTGAAGCTTTCTTT. Translating gives CASSAGVGNTEAFF. The J gene is TRBJ1-1, the V gene TRBV6-5, with a tentative D call TRBD1 (6 bases). Germline V gives CDR1 MNHEY, CDR2 SVGAGI. Trimming stripped 5 bases from V and 1 base from J, with 11 bases between. The CDR3 is 14 residues long.